This TCR beta chain stems from a study of cytomegalovirus exposure and HLA in healthy donors. Profiling relied on immunoSEQ multiplex PCR, and the TCRdb table lists in-frame clones only, not all of them. The profile shows roughly 200,000 clones, about nine tenths of them singletons. The V and J ends lost 6 bases and 5 bases respectively, with 17 bases between them. This CDR3 has 15 residues. Germline CDR1 and CDR2: MNHEY and SVGAGI. Sequenced: PBMCs. This sequence was found in a man under 40 in good health and CMV-seropositive. The chain joins TRBV6-5 to TRBJ1-5, with D possibly being TRBD1 (6 bases). CDR3 region: CASRSTGLLDQPQHF. The CDR3 DNA follows: TGTGCCAGCAGATCAACAGGGCTCCTTGATCAGCCCCAGCATTTT.